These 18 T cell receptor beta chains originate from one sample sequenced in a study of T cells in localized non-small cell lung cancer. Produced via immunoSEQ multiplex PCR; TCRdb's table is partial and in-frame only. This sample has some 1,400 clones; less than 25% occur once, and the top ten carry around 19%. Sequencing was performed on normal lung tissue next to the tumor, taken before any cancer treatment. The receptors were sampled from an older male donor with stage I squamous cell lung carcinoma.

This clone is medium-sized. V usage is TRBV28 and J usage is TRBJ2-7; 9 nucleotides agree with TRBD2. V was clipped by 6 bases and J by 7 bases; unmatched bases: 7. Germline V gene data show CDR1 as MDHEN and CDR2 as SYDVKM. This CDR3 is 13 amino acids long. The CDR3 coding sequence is TGTGCCAGCAGCCGTAGCGGGAGCGGTGAGCAGTACGTC. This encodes CASSRSGSGEQYV.

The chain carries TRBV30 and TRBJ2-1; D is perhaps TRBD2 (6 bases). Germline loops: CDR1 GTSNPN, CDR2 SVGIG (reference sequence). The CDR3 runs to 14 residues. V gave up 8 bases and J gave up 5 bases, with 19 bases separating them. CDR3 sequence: CAGVRRGYNNEQFF. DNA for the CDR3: TGTGCCGGGGTGAGGAGGGGTTATAACAATGAGCAGTTCTTC.

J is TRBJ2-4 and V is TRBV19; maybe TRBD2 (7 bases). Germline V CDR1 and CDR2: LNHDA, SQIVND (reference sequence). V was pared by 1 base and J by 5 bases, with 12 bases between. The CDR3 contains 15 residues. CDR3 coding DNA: TGTGCCAGTAGTATAGGGGCGGGGGCACAAAACATTCAGTACTTC. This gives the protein CASSIGAGAQNIQYF.

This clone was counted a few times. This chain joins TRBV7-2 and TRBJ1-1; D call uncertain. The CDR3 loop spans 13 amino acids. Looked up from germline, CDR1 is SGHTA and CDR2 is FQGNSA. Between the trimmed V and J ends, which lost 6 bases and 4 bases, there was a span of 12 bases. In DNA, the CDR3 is TGTGCCAGCAGGAGGATATCGGGCACTGAAGCTTTCTTT. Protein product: CASRRISGTEAFF.

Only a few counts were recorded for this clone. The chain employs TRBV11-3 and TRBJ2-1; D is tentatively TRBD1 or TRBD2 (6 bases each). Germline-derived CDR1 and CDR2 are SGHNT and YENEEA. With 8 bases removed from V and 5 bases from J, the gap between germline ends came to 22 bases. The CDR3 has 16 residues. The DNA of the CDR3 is TGTGCCAGCCAAGGGGGAGTTTCGCGGGGCAACAATGAGCAGTTCTTC. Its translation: CASQGGVSRGNNEQFF.

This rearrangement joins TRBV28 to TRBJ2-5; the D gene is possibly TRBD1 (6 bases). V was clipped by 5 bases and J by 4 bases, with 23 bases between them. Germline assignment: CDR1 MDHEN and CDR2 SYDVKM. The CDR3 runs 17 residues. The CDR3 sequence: CASSHLISTGYAETQYF. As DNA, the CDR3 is TGTGCCAGCAGTCACCTGATCTCTACAGGGTACGCAGAGACCCAGTACTTC.

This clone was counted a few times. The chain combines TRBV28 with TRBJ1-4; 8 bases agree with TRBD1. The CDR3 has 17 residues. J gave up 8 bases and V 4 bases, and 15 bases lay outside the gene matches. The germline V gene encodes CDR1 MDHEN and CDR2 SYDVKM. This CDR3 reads CASSSRTYGTGDEKLFF. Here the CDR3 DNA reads TGTGCCAGCAGTTCCCGTACTTATGGGACAGGAGACGAAAAACTGTTTTTT.

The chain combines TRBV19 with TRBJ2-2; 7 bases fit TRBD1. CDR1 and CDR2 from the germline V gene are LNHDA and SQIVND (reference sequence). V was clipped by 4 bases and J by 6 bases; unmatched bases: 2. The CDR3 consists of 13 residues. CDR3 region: CASSSQGAGELFF. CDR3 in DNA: TGTGCCAGTAGTAGCCAGGGGGCCGGGGAGCTGTTTTTT. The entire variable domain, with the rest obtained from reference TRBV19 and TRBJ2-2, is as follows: DGGITQSPKYLFRKEGQNVTLSCEQNLNHDAMYWYRQDPGQGLRLIYYSQIVNDFQKGDIAEGYSVSREKKESFPLTVTSAQKNPTAFYLCASSSQGAGELFFGEGSRLTVL.

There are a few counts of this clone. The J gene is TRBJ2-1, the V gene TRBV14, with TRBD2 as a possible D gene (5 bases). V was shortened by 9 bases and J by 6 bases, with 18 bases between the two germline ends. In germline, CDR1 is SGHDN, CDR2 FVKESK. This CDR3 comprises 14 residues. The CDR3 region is CARKPGIGVNEQFF. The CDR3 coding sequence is TGTGCCAGGAAGCCGGGGATTGGGGTCAATGAGCAGTTCTTC.

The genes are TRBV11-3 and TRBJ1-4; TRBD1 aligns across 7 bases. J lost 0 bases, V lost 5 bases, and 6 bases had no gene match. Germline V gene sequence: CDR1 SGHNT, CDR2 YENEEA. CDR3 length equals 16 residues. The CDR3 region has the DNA TGTGCCAGCAGCCAGGGACAGTTTGCAACTAATGAAAAACTGTTTTTT. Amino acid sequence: CASSQGQFATNEKLFF.

This chain's CDR3 is CASSLIGQNTEAFF. The CDR3, as DNA: TGTGCCAGCAGTCTTATAGGACAGAACACTGAAGCTTTCTTT. This chain connects TRBV28 to TRBJ1-1, with a weak D call TRBD1 (5 bases). CDR3 length: 14 residues. The germline V gene has CDR1 MDHEN and CDR2 SYDVKM. Trimming stripped 5 bases from V and 1 base from J, with 11 bases between.

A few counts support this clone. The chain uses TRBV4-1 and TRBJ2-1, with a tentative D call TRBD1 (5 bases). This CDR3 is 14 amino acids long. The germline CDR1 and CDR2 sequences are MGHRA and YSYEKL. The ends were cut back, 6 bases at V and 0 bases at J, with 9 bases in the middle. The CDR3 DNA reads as TGCGCCAGCAGTCAAAGGGGCTCCTACAATGAGCAGTTCTTC. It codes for CASSQRGSYNEQFF.

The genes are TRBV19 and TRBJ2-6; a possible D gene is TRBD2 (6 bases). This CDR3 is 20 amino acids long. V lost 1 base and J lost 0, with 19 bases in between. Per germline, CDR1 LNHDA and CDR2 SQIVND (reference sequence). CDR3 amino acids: CASSIATGVSTLSGANVLTF. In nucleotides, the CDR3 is TGTGCCAGTAGTATAGCGACGGGGGTTTCTACCCTCTCTGGGGCCAACGTCCTGACTTTC.

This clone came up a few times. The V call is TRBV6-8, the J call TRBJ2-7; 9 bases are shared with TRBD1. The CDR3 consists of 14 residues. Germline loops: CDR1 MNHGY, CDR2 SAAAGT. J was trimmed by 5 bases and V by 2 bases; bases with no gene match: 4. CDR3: CASSYNRGRDEQYV. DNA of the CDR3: TGTGCCAGCAGTTACAACAGGGGGCGGGACGAGCAGTACGTC.

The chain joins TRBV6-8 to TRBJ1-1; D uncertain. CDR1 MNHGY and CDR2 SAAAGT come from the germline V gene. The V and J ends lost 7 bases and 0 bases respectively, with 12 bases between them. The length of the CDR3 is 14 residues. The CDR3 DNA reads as TGTGCCAGCAAAATAGTCGGCATGAACACTGAAGCTTTCTTT. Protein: CASKIVGMNTEAFF.

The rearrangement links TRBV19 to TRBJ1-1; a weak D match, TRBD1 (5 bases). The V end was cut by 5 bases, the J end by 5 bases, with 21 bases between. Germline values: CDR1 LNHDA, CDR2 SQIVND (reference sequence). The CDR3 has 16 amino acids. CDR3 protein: CASSAFRQREGTEAFF. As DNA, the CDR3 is TGTGCCAGTAGTGCCTTTAGACAGAGAGAAGGTACTGAAGCTTTCTTT.

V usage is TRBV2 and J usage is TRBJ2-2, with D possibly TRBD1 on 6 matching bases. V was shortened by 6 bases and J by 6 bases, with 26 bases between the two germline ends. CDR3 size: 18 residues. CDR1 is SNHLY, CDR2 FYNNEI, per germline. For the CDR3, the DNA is TGTGCCAGCAGAACCCTCGGGACACACTACACAGACGCCGGGGAGCTGTTTTTT. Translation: CASRTLGTHYTDAGELFF.

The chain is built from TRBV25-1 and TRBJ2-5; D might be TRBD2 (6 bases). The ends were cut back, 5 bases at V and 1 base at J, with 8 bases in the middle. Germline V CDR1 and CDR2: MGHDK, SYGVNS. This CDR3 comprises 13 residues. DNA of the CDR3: TGTGCCAGCAGTCAGGGAGGCCAAGAGACCCAGTACTTC. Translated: CASSQGGQETQYF. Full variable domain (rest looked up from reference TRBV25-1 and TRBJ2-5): EADIYQTPRYLVIGTGKKITLECSQTMGHDKMYWYQQDPGMELHLIHYSYGVNSTEKGDLSSESTVSRIRTEHFPLTLESARPSHTSQYLCASSQGGQETQYFGPGTRLLVL.